The 24 T cell receptor beta chains given below trace back to one sample, sequenced in a study of T cell changes during pregnancy in multiple sclerosis. Some clones are missing from TCRdb's copy, which holds only in-frame ones; the method was immunoSEQ multiplex PCR. The table lists roughly 67,000 clones, about 89% of them singletons. This specimen was peripheral blood, taken in the second trimester of pregnancy. Receptor source: a female donor with multiple sclerosis, enrolled in a pregnancy study.

V usage is TRBV4-3 and J usage is TRBJ1-1, with D perhaps TRBD1 (5 bases). Germline-derived CDR1 and CDR2 are LGHNA and YSLEER. The CDR3 contains 18 residues. Between the trimmed V and J ends, which lost 3 bases and 1 base, there was a span of 21 bases. CDR3 residues: CASSHRRGTGTTNTEAFF. The CDR3 bases are TGCGCCAGCAGCCATCGACGGGGGACCGGGACGACGAACACTGAAGCTTTCTTT.

The genes are TRBV4-1 and TRBJ2-3, with 9 bases aligning to TRBD2. CDR3 length: 18 residues. The trim removed 1 base at V and 2 bases at J, leaving 10 bases unmatched. Germline V lookup: CDR1 MGHRA, CDR2 YSYEKL. Here the CDR3 reads CASSQVGVAGDATDTQYF. In DNA, the CDR3 is TGCGCCAGCAGCCAAGTTGGGGTAGCGGGGGACGCCACAGATACGCAGTATTTT.

The genes are TRBV28 and TRBJ2-7; TRBD1 matches 7 bases. In germline, CDR1 is MDHEN, CDR2 SYDVKM. CDR3 length: 16 residues. V lost 5 bases and J lost 0; bases outside the gene matches: 10. CDR3 DNA: TGTGCCAGCAGTACAACTTCGACAGGGTCCTCCTACGAGCAGTACTTC. The encoded protein is CASSTTSTGSSYEQYF.

The V and J genes are TRBV5-1 and TRBJ2-7; tentatively, D is TRBD1 (6 bases). The germline V and J ends were trimmed by 3 bases and 0 bases, with 19 bases remaining between them. CDR1 SGHRS and CDR2 YFSETQ come from the germline V gene. The CDR3 has 17 residues. This chain's CDR3 is CASSSSGSARGSYEQYF. CDR3 coding DNA: TGCGCCAGCAGCTCAAGTGGCTCGGCCAGGGGCTCCTACGAGCAGTACTTC.

The chain couples TRBV5-5 to TRBJ2-7, with D tentatively TRBD2 (5 bases). This CDR3 comprises 11 residues. The germline gives CDR1 SGHKS, CDR2 YYEKEE (reference sequence). The V gene lost 6 bases and the J gene lost 5 bases, with 9 bases spanning the gap. The CDR3 is CASNRGDEQYF. The CDR3 bases are TGTGCCAGCAATCGGGGTGACGAGCAGTACTTC. Combining the CDR3 with reference TRBV5-5 and TRBJ2-7 gives the whole variable domain DAGVTQSPTHLIKTRGQQVTLRCSPISGHKSVSWYQQVLGQGPQFIFQYYEKEERGRGNFPDRFSARQFPNYSSELNVNALLLGDSALYLCASNRGDEQYFGPGTRLTVT.

This rearrangement joins TRBV29-1 to TRBJ1-1, with D maybe TRBD1 (6 bases). The V end was cut by 5 bases, the J end by 5 bases, with 18 bases between. This CDR3 spans 14 amino acids. Per germline, CDR1 SQVTM and CDR2 ANQGSEA. The DNA of the CDR3 is TGCAGCGTTCTAAGGGGGGGCCCCCTAACTGAAGCTTTCTTT. Translation gives CSVLRGGPLTEAFF.

The V call is TRBV27, the J call TRBJ2-7, with a tentative D call TRBD2 (6 bases). Germline CDR1 is MNHEY and CDR2 is SMNVEV (reference sequence). CDR3 size: 14 residues. Trimming cost V 3 bases and J 0 bases, with 9 bases left between them. The CDR3 nucleotides read TGTGCCAGCAGTTTTCGGCGGGACTCCTACGAGCAGTACTTC. Its protein product is CASSFRRDSYEQYF.

This rearrangement joins TRBV30 to TRBJ2-5; tentatively, D is TRBD1 (6 bases). CDR3 length: 17 amino acids. Germline lookup yields CDR1 GTSNPN and CDR2 SVGIG (reference sequence). V shed 0 bases and J shed 5 bases, with 22 bases lying between them. Here the CDR3 reads CAWSVTPAWGPGETQYF. The CDR3 coding sequence is TGTGCCTGGAGTGTAACTCCCGCGTGGGGGCCGGGGGAGACCCAGTACTTC.

This clone was picked up one time. V usage is TRBV5-1 and J usage is TRBJ1-1, with D possibly matching TRBD1 (6 bases). The V end lost 4 bases, the J end lost 5 bases, and 12 bases lay between the germline ends. This CDR3 has 13 amino acids. CDR1 and CDR2 from the germline V gene are SGHRS and YFSETQ. Here the CDR3 reads CASSQTGWTEAFF. DNA of the CDR3: TGCGCCAGCAGCCAAACAGGGTGGACTGAAGCTTTCTTT.

This chain joins TRBV6-4 and TRBJ2-3; 7 bases are a match to TRBD2. J lost 3 bases, V lost 3 bases, and 0 bases had no gene match. Per germline, CDR1 MRHNA and CDR2 SNTAGT. The CDR3 length is 13 residues. The CDR3 nucleotides read TGTGCCAGCAGTGAGCGGGAGACAGATACGCAGTATTTT. This encodes CASSERETDTQYF.

The V call is TRBV27, the J call TRBJ1-5; 7 bases are a match to TRBD1. In germline, CDR1 is MNHEY, CDR2 SMNVEV (reference sequence). With 4 bases clipped from V and 9 bases from J, the junction kept 18 bases outside the gene matches. The CDR3 consists of 17 residues. DNA for the CDR3: TGTGCCAGCAGTTACCCTGAACAGACAGGGCACGGTGGGCCCCAGCATTTT. It specifies CASSYPEQTGHGGPQHF.

This rearrangement joins TRBV30 to TRBJ1-5; TRBD1 might be the D (6 bases). Germline V gives CDR1 GTSNPN, CDR2 SVGIG (reference sequence). CDR3 length: 15 amino acids. Trimming shortened V by 2 bases and J by 3 bases, and 14 bases separated the two germline ends. Here the CDR3 DNA reads TGTGCCTGGAGTCCCCCTGGGGGCATCAATCAGCCCCAGCATTTT. It codes for CAWSPPGGINQPQHF. Supplemented by reference TRBV30 and TRBJ1-5, the full variable domain reads SQTIHQWPATLVQPVGSPLSLECTVEGTSNPNLYWYRQAAGRGLQLLFYSVGIGQISSEVPQNLSASRPQDRQFILSSKKLLLSDSGFYLCAWSPPGGINQPQHFGDGTRLSIL.

The chain is built from TRBV7-2 and TRBJ1-5; 12 bases are a match to TRBD1. In germline, CDR1 is SGHTA, CDR2 FQGNSA. There are 16 residues in the CDR3. J lost 4 bases, V lost 5 bases, and 6 bases had no gene match. CDR3 in DNA: TGTGCCAGCAGCGTAGGGACAGGGGGCGTAAATCAGCCCCAGCATTTT. It is translated as CASSVGTGGVNQPQHF.

V and J are TRBV5-4 and TRBJ2-1, with D perhaps matching TRBD2 (7 bases). The CDR3 runs 14 residues. Looked up from germline, CDR1 is SGHNT and CDR2 is YYREEE (reference sequence). V lost 4 bases and J lost 8, with 16 bases in between. The CDR3 DNA sequence: TGTGCCAGCAGCCCCCTCGCCGGGGGGCATGAGCAGTTCTTC. It codes for CASSPLAGGHEQFF.

This rearrangement joins TRBV6-8 to TRBJ1-5, with 7 bases identical to TRBD1. The germline V gene encodes CDR1 MNHGY and CDR2 SAAAGT. The trim removed 6 bases at V and 6 bases at J, leaving 11 bases unmatched. CDR3 size: 15 residues. CDR3 residues: CASRTGNPAAQPQHF. The CDR3 DNA is TGTGCCAGCAGGACAGGGAATCCGGCGGCTCAGCCCCAGCATTTT.

The chain has TRBV5-1 and TRBJ2-5; possible D gene TRBD2, 5 bases. V shed 3 bases and J shed 5 bases, with 14 bases lying between them. From germline, CDR1 is SGHRS and CDR2 YFSETQ. The CDR3 contains 14 residues. CDR3: CASSYGLVVETQYF. In DNA form, the CDR3 reads TGCGCCAGCAGCTACGGACTGGTTGTGGAGACCCAGTACTTC.

The CDR3 sequence: CASSEERLAGAYEQYF. CDR3 nucleotide sequence: TGTGCCAGCAGTGAAGAGAGACTAGCGGGGGCCTACGAGCAGTACTTC. This sequence joins TRBV2 and TRBJ2-5, with 12 bases fitting TRBD2. The J call is in doubt because the DNA end fits TRBJ2-7 better. Germline-derived CDR1 and CDR2 are SNHLY and FYNNEI. This CDR3 is 16 amino acids long.

V usage is TRBV7-8 and J usage is TRBJ1-2; TRBD1 matches at 8 bases. Per germline, CDR1 SGHVS and CDR2 FQNEAQ. The junction had 14 bases not matched to a gene; V was cut back by 3 bases and J by 8 bases. The CDR3 contains 16 residues. The DNA of the CDR3 is TGTGCCAGCAGCTTGAGGCGAGTGTACAGGGGGGCAGGCTACACCTTC. Its translation is CASSLRRVYRGAGYTF.

This chain links TRBV30 with TRBJ1-1; TRBD1 aligns across 12 bases. The CDR3 is 14 amino acids. Trimming cost V 3 bases and J 3 bases; bases outside gene matches: 2. Germline-derived CDR1 and CDR2 are GTSNPN and SVGIG (reference sequence). CDR3 region: CAWRGTGGYTEAFF. In DNA, the CDR3 is TGTGCCTGGAGGGGGACAGGGGGCTACACTGAAGCTTTCTTT.

The chain employs TRBV18 and TRBJ2-3; 8 bases agree with TRBD1. The CDR3 runs 21 residues. The V segment lost 3 bases and the J segment 4 bases; nucleotides outside the gene matches: 24. Germline values: CDR1 KGHSH, CDR2 LQKENI. The CDR3 DNA sequence: TGTGCCAGCTCACCGAACTTTTGGGACAGGACTAATGGGAACGCGGCAGATACGCAGTATTTT. It yields the protein CASSPNFWDRTNGNAADTQYF.

The rearrangement uses TRBV13 and TRBJ1-1; 8 bases align to TRBD1. Germline lookup yields CDR1 PRHDT and CDR2 FYEKMQ (reference sequence). Trimming at V came to 5 bases and at J to 1 base, leaving 6 bases not matched to a gene. The length of the CDR3 is 15 residues. CDR3 sequence (DNA): TGTGCCAGCAGCGATCAGGGGGCGCCGAACACTGAAGCTTTCTTT. The encoded protein is CASSDQGAPNTEAFF.

The chain has TRBV10-1 and TRBJ2-1, with 9 bases identical to TRBD1. V shed 11 bases and J 3 bases; nucleotides not matched to a gene: 17. CDR1 WNHNN and CDR2 SYGVQD come from the germline V gene (reference sequence). This CDR3 is built from 17 residues. The CDR3: CARATGTGTVFYNEQFF. The CDR3 nucleotides are TGCGCCCGGGCGACCGGGACAGGGACAGTTTTCTACAATGAGCAGTTCTTC.

The chain couples TRBV9 to TRBJ2-1; possibly TRBD1 for D (6 bases). Germline V gives CDR1 SGDLS, CDR2 YYNGEE. Deletions cut 4 bases from V and 2 bases from J, with 16 bases between. CDR3 size: 16 residues. CDR3 protein: CASSTSEGTPYNEQFF. The CDR3, as DNA: TGTGCCAGCAGCACATCCGAAGGGACACCCTACAATGAGCAGTTCTTC.

The chain couples TRBV10-3 to TRBJ1-1; no reliable D call. CDR1 and CDR2 from the germline V gene are ENHRY and SYGVKD. V lost 10 bases, J lost 10 bases, and 25 bases lay in between. This CDR3 spans 14 amino acids. The CDR3 region has the DNA TGTGCCAGCACGGGGTCGACATCCGAGACGTCAGCTTTCTTT. Translation: CASTGSTSETSAFF.